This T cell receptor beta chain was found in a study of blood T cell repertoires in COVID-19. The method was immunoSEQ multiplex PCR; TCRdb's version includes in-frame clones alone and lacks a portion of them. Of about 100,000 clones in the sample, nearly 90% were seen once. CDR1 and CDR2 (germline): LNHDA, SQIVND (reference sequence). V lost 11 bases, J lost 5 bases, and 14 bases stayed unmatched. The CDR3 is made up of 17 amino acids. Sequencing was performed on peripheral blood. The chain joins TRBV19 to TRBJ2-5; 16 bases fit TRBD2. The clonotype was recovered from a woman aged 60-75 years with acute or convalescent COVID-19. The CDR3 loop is CAGLQGLAGGDPETQYF. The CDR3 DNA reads TGTGCCGGGTTACAGGGACTAGCGGGAGGGGATCCGGAGACCCAGTACTTC.